One and the same sample provided the 2 T cell receptor beta chains below, sequenced in a study of T cell responses to AZD1222 COVID-19 vaccine. Repertoires were generated with immunoSEQ multiplex PCR, while TCRdb's copy carries only in-frame clones and drops some. The sample lists about 40,000 clones, 80% to 85% occurring once. Source: peripheral blood, taken 28 days after the second AZD1222 dose. All receptors derive from an adult who received the AZD1222 COVID-19 vaccine.

This clone has just one count. This chain connects TRBV7-3 to TRBJ2-1; D is ambiguous. Germline CDR1 SGHTA, CDR2 FQGTGA. CDR3 length: 16 residues. V was clipped by 5 bases and J by 7 bases, with 21 bases between them. This CDR3 reads CASSLPSKDVTNEQFF. CDR3 in DNA: TGTGCCAGCAGCCTGCCCAGTAAGGATGTTACGAATGAGCAGTTCTTC.

The V and J genes are TRBV19 and TRBJ1-2, with unresolved D. The CDR3 extends over 15 amino acids. V gave up 2 bases and J gave up 4 bases, with 14 bases separating them. Germline V gives CDR1 LNHDA, CDR2 SQIVND (reference sequence). The CDR3 here is CASSISLREPYGYTF. The CDR3 DNA follows: TGTGCCAGTAGTATATCACTCCGAGAACCCTATGGCTACACCTTC.